What follows are 31 T cell receptor beta chains derived from one specimen sequenced in a study of blood T cells in healthy people across ages. With a J-beta primer mix and a sample-barcoded 5' primer, a second PCR ran about 7 to 12 cycles. TCRdb re-derived calls from the 5' RACE reads in MiXCR, one entry per CDR3 protein. Here the sample spans approximately 1,100,000 distinct CDR3 sequences, around 45% being singletons. The sample was blood. The receptors come from a woman between 55 and 75 years old in good health.

The rearrangement uses TRBV30 and TRBJ1-2; D not certain. Germline V gene lookup returns CDR1 GTSNPN and CDR2 SVGIG (reference sequence). The CDR3 extends over 13 amino acids. V was trimmed by 4 bases and J by 3 bases, leaving 12 bases between them. The CDR3 is CAWKFMRDYGYTF. CDR3 in DNA: TGTGCCTGGAAATTTATGCGAGACTATGGCTACACCTTC.

The chain carries TRBV6-2 or TRBV6-3 and TRBJ2-7; D is ambiguous. Per the germline V gene, CDR1 is MNHEY and CDR2 is SVGEGT. V shed 6 bases and J shed 7 bases, with 16 bases lying between them. The CDR3 is 13 residues long. CDR3 nucleotide sequence: TGTGCCAGCAGCCTACGCTCCTACAATGAGCAGTACTTC. Encoded protein: CASSLRSYNEQYF.

This clonotype was observed a handful of times. The chain uses TRBV29-1 and TRBJ2-5, with 8 nucleotides matching TRBD1. Per germline, CDR1 SQVTM and CDR2 ANQGSEA. This CDR3 region has 16 residues. J was trimmed by 4 bases and V by 4 bases; bases with no gene match: 14. Here the CDR3 reads CSVATWDRSFGETQYF. The CDR3 region has the DNA TGCAGCGTTGCCACATGGGACAGGTCTTTTGGAGAGACCCAGTACTTC.

The rearrangement links TRBV7-2 to TRBJ2-3; 8 nucleotides agree with TRBD2. The CDR3 runs 16 residues. The ends lost 5 bases at V and 3 bases at J; junction bases unmatched: 10. Germline assignment: CDR1 SGHTA and CDR2 FQGNSA. CDR3: CASSRSNGRGTDTQYF. The CDR3, as DNA: TGTGCCAGCAGCCGTTCGAACGGGAGGGGTACAGATACGCAGTATTTT.

V usage is TRBV4-1 and J usage is TRBJ2-1; 9 bases fit TRBD2. The CDR3 extends over 16 amino acids. The V segment lost 1 base and the J segment 9 bases; nucleotides outside the gene matches: 10. The germline gives CDR1 MGHRA, CDR2 YSYEKL. In DNA, the CDR3 is TGCGCCAGCAGCCAAGGGGGGGGACTAGCCCCCTTTGAGCAGTTCTTC. The encoded protein is CASSQGGGLAPFEQFF.

In this sample, this clonotype turned up once. The V and J genes are TRBV18 and TRBJ1-1, with TRBD1 matching over 7 bases. Trimming removed 3 bases from V and 5 bases from J; junction bases left unmatched: 21. The germline gives CDR1 KGHSH, CDR2 LQKENI. CDR3 length: 19 amino acids. CDR3 region: CASSPRVQGTTGQRTEAFF. The CDR3 region has the DNA TGTGCCAGCTCACCCCGAGTACAGGGGACGACGGGCCAGAGGACTGAAGCTTTCTTT.

The V call is TRBV29-1, the J call TRBJ2-1; 9 positions agree with TRBD2. The CDR3 extends over 14 amino acids. Germline loops: CDR1 SQVTM, CDR2 ANQGSEA. V was pared by 7 bases and J by 8 bases, with 12 bases of the junction left unmatched. In DNA, the CDR3 is TGCAGCGCCCCCCGGGTAGCGGGAGATGATGAGCAGTTCTTC. Amino acid sequence: CSAPRVAGDDEQFF.

This clonotype came up a few times. V usage is TRBV4-2 and J usage is TRBJ2-1; tentatively, D is TRBD2 (6 bases). Germline loops: CDR1 LGHNA, CDR2 YNFKEQ. Trimming shortened V by 1 base and J by 6 bases, and 10 bases separated the two germline ends. The CDR3 is made up of 14 amino acids. The CDR3 region has the DNA TGTGCCAGCAGCCAAGTCATGGGAGGCAATGAGCAGTTCTTC. Its translation is CASSQVMGGNEQFF.

Remarks on this clonotype: The junction does not match germline at one end; this may be a read error. This sequence joins TRBV20-1 and TRBJ2-7; no clear D gene. Germline CDR1 reads DFQATT; CDR2 reads SNEGSKA (reference sequence). This CDR3 is 14 amino acids long. CDR3 sequence reads: CSAPLDASSYKQYF. The CDR3, as DNA: TGCAGTGCCCCCCTCGACGCCAGCTCCTACAAGCAGTACTTC.

This clonotype was found a few times. This chain links TRBV11-1 with TRBJ2-6; D possibly corresponds to TRBD1 (6 bases). Looked up from germline, CDR1 is SGHAT and CDR2 is FQDESV (reference sequence). CDR3 length: 16 amino acids. For the CDR3, the DNA is TGTGCATGCAGCTTTCCCAGGGGCTCTGGGGCCAACGTCCTGACTTTC. Translated: CACSFPRGSGANVLTF. The full variable domain, its missing parts supplied by reference TRBV11-1 and TRBJ2-6, is EAEVAQSPRYKITEKSQAVAFWCDPISGHATLYWYRQILGQGPELLVQFQDESVVDDSQLPKDRFSAERLKGVDSTLKIQPAELGDSAMYLCACSFPRGSGANVLTFGAGSRLTVL.

The genes are TRBV2 and TRBJ2-3, with no clear D. The V gene's germline CDR1 is SNHLY and CDR2 FYNNEI. The length of the CDR3 is 15 residues. Trimming removed 3 bases at V and 3 bases at J, with 13 bases between. DNA of the CDR3: TGTGCCAGCAGTGACGCCGGTTCCTTTACAGATACGCAGTATTTT. Its translation: CASSDAGSFTDTQYF.

This rearrangement joins TRBV9 to TRBJ2-4; D perhaps matches TRBD1 (5 bases). This CDR3 is 13 amino acids long. The germline V gene has CDR1 SGDLS and CDR2 YYNGEE. Deletions cut 0 bases from V and 6 bases from J, with 7 bases between. The DNA for the CDR3 is TGTGCCAGCAGCGTAGATCAGGGAAACATTCAGTACTTC. Protein sequence: CASSVDQGNIQYF.

The rearrangement uses TRBV2 and TRBJ2-5; D might be TRBD1 (6 bases). The J call may not be correct, given that the DNA end is closer to TRBJ2-7. CDR3 length: 15 residues. The germline V gene encodes CDR1 SNHLY and CDR2 FYNNEI. The CDR3 protein is CASSEGPGQLYEQYF. In DNA, the CDR3 is TGTGCCAGCAGTGAAGGGCCCGGACAGCTCTACGAGCAGTACTTC.

Only one count was recorded for this clonotype. The rearrangement uses TRBV20-1 and TRBJ2-1; D may be TRBD1 or TRBD2 (5 bases each). Trimming left V 2 bases short and J 4 bases short, with 12 bases between. The germline V gene has CDR1 DFQATT and CDR2 SNEGSKA (reference sequence). The CDR3 is 14 residues long. The CDR3 nucleotides read TGCAGTGCTAGAAGAAGAGGGACGTACAATGAGCAGTTCTTC. Translating gives CSARRRGTYNEQFF.

The chain employs TRBV5-1 and TRBJ2-5; 12 bases are shared with TRBD2. The CDR3 runs 19 residues. The germline gives CDR1 SGHRS, CDR2 YFSETQ. With V trimmed by 3 bases and J by 1 base, 13 bases remained unmatched. The CDR3 reads CASSSGRTSGERGQETQYF. Here the CDR3 DNA reads TGCGCCAGCAGCTCGGGAAGGACTAGCGGGGAGAGAGGCCAAGAGACCCAGTACTTC.

Here the CDR3 reads CASSCQRESFEKLFF. Written as DNA, the CDR3 is TGTGCCAGCAGCTGCCAGCGGGAGTCTTTTGAAAAACTGTTTTTT. The chain is built from TRBV7-4 and TRBJ1-4; the D is unclear. Germline-derived CDR1 and CDR2 are SGHVT and SQSDAQ. The CDR3 length is 15 residues. The V end lost 4 bases, the J end lost 7 bases, and 16 bases lay between the germline ends. The full variable domain, with the rest looked up from reference TRBV7-4 and TRBJ1-4, is GAGVSQSPRYKVAKRGRDVALRCDSISGHVTLYWYRQTLGQGSEVLTYSQSDAQRDKSGRPSGRFSAERPERSVSTLKIQRTEQGDSAVYLCASSCQRESFEKLFFGSGTQLSVL.

This clonotype was seen only a few times. The rearrangement uses TRBV28 and TRBJ2-1, with D unclear. The germline V gene has CDR1 MDHEN and CDR2 SYDVKM. Trimming left V 5 bases short and J 6 bases short, with 17 bases between. The CDR3 length is 15 residues. CDR3 protein: CASSPRGHGLNEQFF. CDR3 nucleotide sequence: TGTGCCAGCAGTCCACGAGGTCACGGCCTCAATGAGCAGTTCTTC.

This clonotype was detected only a few times. The V call is TRBV27, the J call TRBJ2-7; D perhaps matches TRBD2 (5 bases). The CDR3 has 15 residues. V was shortened by 4 bases and J by 3 bases, with 16 bases between the two germline ends. CDR1 MNHEY and CDR2 SMNVEV come from the germline V gene (reference sequence). CDR3 sequence: CASSSPRLRGYEQYF. Written as DNA, the CDR3 is TGTGCCAGCAGTTCCCCCCGGCTTCGGGGCTACGAGCAGTACTTC.

The chain employs TRBV6-5 and TRBJ2-3, with D perhaps matching TRBD2 (5 bases). Germline V lookup: CDR1 MNHEY, CDR2 SVGAGI. The CDR3 contains 16 residues. V shed 0 bases and J shed 0 bases, with 10 bases lying between them. The CDR3: CASSYSGAPSTDTQYF. CDR3 DNA sequence: TGTGCCAGCAGTTACTCGGGAGCGCCTAGCACAGATACGCAGTATTTT.

Concerning this clonotype: Given a much more abundant clone one base away, this may be a read error. The V and J genes are TRBV14 and TRBJ2-7, with 8 bases fitting TRBD1. Germline loops: CDR1 SGHDN, CDR2 FVKESK. CDR3 length: 15 residues. The DNA of the CDR3 is TGTGCCAGCAGCCAAGGGCAGGGACAGGCCTACGCGCAGTACTTC. It is translated as CASSQGQGQAYAQYF. The full variable domain, its missing parts supplied by reference TRBV14 and TRBJ2-7, is EAGVTQFPSHSVIEKGQTVTLRCDPISGHDNLYWYRRVMGKEIKFLLHFVKESKQDESGMPNNRFLAERTGGTYSTLKVQPAELEDSGVYFCASSQGQGQAYAQYFGPGTRLTVT.

This chain uses TRBV9 with TRBJ2-7; D is unclear. V was pared by 0 bases and J by 7 bases, with 17 bases between. Germline V lookup: CDR1 SGDLS, CDR2 YYNGEE. The length of the CDR3 is 15 residues. CDR3 residues: CASSVVNGEINEQYF. The CDR3 nucleotides read TGTGCCAGCAGCGTAGTCAACGGCGAGATCAATGAGCAGTACTTC.

The chain carries TRBV10-2 and TRBJ2-7; D possibly corresponds to TRBD1 (6 bases). Trimming left V 10 bases short and J 0 bases short, with 19 bases between. This CDR3 region has 15 residues. CDR1 and CDR2 (germline): WSHSY, SAAADI. The CDR3 sequence is CATKNPGVGSYEQYF. CDR3 coding DNA: TGCGCCACCAAAAACCCAGGGGTCGGCTCCTACGAGCAGTACTTC.

The chain links TRBV15 to TRBJ2-7; perhaps TRBD2 as D (5 bases). Trimming shortened V by 3 bases and J by 3 bases, and 15 bases separated the two germline ends. Per germline, CDR1 LNHNV and CDR2 YYDKDF (reference sequence). The CDR3 is made up of 15 amino acids. Written as DNA, the CDR3 is TGTGCCACCAGCAGGGCGGAGGAACAGCGCTACGAGCAGTACTTC. Amino acids: CATSRAEEQRYEQYF.

This clonotype was observed a few times. The chain recombines TRBV27 with TRBJ2-3, with 9 bases that match TRBD2. CDR1 MNHEY and CDR2 SMNVEV come from the germline V gene (reference sequence). The CDR3 loop spans 14 amino acids. V lost 6 bases and J lost 4; bases outside the gene matches: 5. This CDR3 reads CASSEREVADTQYF. CDR3 sequence (DNA): TGTGCCAGCAGCGAGCGGGAGGTCGCAGATACGCAGTATTTT.

This clonotype was detected a few times. J is TRBJ2-3 and V is TRBV5-6; D uncertain. There are 15 residues in the CDR3. Germline values: CDR1 SGHDT, CDR2 YYEEEE. Trimming took 4 bases from V and 0 from J, leaving 12 bases between them. CDR3 protein: CASSVGISSTDTQYF. The CDR3, as DNA: TGTGCCAGCAGCGTGGGGATATCTAGCACAGATACGCAGTATTTT.

In this sample, this clonotype turned up a few times. The chain couples TRBV10-3 to TRBJ2-7; D is possibly TRBD1 (6 bases). Per germline, CDR1 ENHRY and CDR2 SYGVKD. This CDR3 is built from 15 residues. The V gene lost 4 bases and the J gene lost 4 bases, with 17 bases spanning the gap. The CDR3 spells CAISVNDRRSYEQYF. In DNA, the CDR3 is TGTGCCATCAGTGTGAATGACAGGAGATCTTACGAGCAGTACTTC.

The rearrangement joins TRBV28 to TRBJ2-1; TRBD1 aligns across 10 bases. The CDR3 is 13 amino acids. Germline V lookup: CDR1 MDHEN, CDR2 SYDVKM. The CDR3 sequence: CALRDRGGNEQFF. The CDR3, as DNA: TGTGCGCTACGGGACAGGGGCGGGAATGAGCAGTTCTTC.

The sample holds a few counts of this clonotype. V usage is TRBV2 and J usage is TRBJ2-1; 7 bases align to TRBD2. The CDR3 runs to 14 residues. With 6 bases clipped from V and 8 bases from J, the junction kept 10 bases outside the gene matches. Germline-derived CDR1 and CDR2 are SNHLY and FYNNEI. CDR3 bases: TGTGCCAGCAGAAGCGGGAATAAGCAGGATGAGCAGTTCTTC. It encodes CASRSGNKQDEQFF.

This clonotype was seen a handful of times. V gene TRBV10-1 combines with J gene TRBJ2-1; D gene uncertain. Germline CDR1 is WNHNN and CDR2 is SYGVQD (reference sequence). The CDR3 sequence is 12 residues long. V lost 2 bases, J lost 8 bases, and 7 bases lay in between. CDR3 nucleotides: TGCGCCAGCAGTGAGGACGGTGATGAGCAGTTCTTC. It is translated as CASSEDGDEQFF.

There are a few counts of this clonotype. CDR3 sequence (DNA): TGCAGCGTTGAGGGGGACAGGGAGGACTATGGCTACACCTTC. Residues: CSVEGDREDYGYTF. The V gene is TRBV29-1, the J gene TRBJ1-2; 9 nucleotides align to TRBD1. The trim removed 3 bases at V and 3 bases at J, leaving 5 bases unmatched. The CDR3 runs 14 residues. Germline V CDR1 and CDR2: SQVTM, ANQGSEA.

The genes are TRBV29-1 and TRBJ2-5, with D possibly called TRBD1 or TRBD2 (5 bases each). The length of the CDR3 is 12 residues. CDR1 is SQVTM and CDR2 is ANQGSEA in the germline V gene. Trimming shortened V by 5 bases and J by 4 bases, and 11 bases separated the two germline ends. As DNA, the CDR3 is TGCAGCGTTAGGCAGGGACGAGAGACCCAGTACTTC. The encoded protein is CSVRQGRETQYF.